The 24 T cell receptor beta chains presented below share a single source sample, sequenced in a study of shared clonotypes between healthy human individuals (dated by TCRdb to 2020 to 2021). Libraries were made using the immunoSEQ multiplex PCR assay. TCRdb holds this immuneACCESS table with in-frame rearrangements only. Some clones are missing; in checked studies, unresolved V genes explain under half, and the rest has no known cause. The sample has 110,000 or so clones on record, about 62% of them singletons. The ten biggest clones cover around 25% of the sample. The material sequenced was memory CD8+ T cells sorted from blood. This specimen's cell subset or site label, interpreted: CD45RO+ cells pooled with CCR7-negative TemRA cells. The source of these receptors is a woman aged 30 to 39 in good health.

The table lists this clone with a count of one. One base away lies a much larger clone, so this may be a sequencing read error. This sample includes further DNA sequences coding for the same CDR3. V usage is TRBV27 and J usage is TRBJ1-4, with a weak D call TRBD1 (5 bases). The germline V gene has CDR1 MNHEY and CDR2 SMNVEV (reference sequence). The CDR3 covers 14 residues. V dropped 6 bases and J dropped 8 bases, with 16 bases sitting between them. The chain's CDR3 is CASSRGQGNEKLFF. The DNA of the CDR3 is TGTGCCAGCAGCCGCGGACAAGGGAACGAAAAACTGTTTTTT.

In this sample, this clone turned up many times. V and J are TRBV9 and TRBJ2-1, with D possibly TRBD2 on 6 matching bases. Germline V gene lookup returns CDR1 SGDLS and CDR2 YYNGEE. This CDR3 spans 16 amino acids. Trimming pared 0 bases from V and 9 bases from J, leaving 19 bases between. The CDR3 here is CASSVGWGDSMGEQFF. The CDR3 nucleotides read TGTGCCAGCAGCGTAGGGTGGGGGGATTCAATGGGTGAGCAGTTCTTC.

In this sample, this clone turned up many times. The rearrangement joins TRBV6-1 to TRBJ2-6, with D perhaps matching TRBD1 (6 bases). The V and J ends lost 1 base and 2 bases respectively, with 6 bases between them. From germline, CDR1 is MNHNS and CDR2 SASEGT. The CDR3 length is 15 residues. The CDR3 nucleotides read TGTGCCAGCAGTGAAGAGGGGGCTGGGGCCAACGTCCTGACTTTC. It yields the protein CASSEEGAGANVLTF.

The CDR3 sequence is CASSTKSTGLGYNEQFF. The CDR3 nucleotides read TGTGCCAGCAGCACGAAGTCGACGGGACTAGGATACAATGAGCAGTTCTTC. The J gene is TRBJ2-1, the V gene TRBV27; 8 bases align to TRBD2. CDR3 length: 17 amino acids. Germline V lookup: CDR1 MNHEY, CDR2 SMNVEV (reference sequence). V was clipped by 6 bases and J by 4 bases; unmatched bases: 14.

The CDR3, as DNA: TGCAGCGTTGGACTGACAGCTAACTATGGCTACACCTTC. Translated, it gives CSVGLTANYGYTF. This chain links TRBV29-1 with TRBJ1-2, with TRBD1 as a possible D gene (5 bases). The length of the CDR3 is 13 residues. V lost 4 bases and J 0 bases, leaving 9 bases between the germline ends. Germline V CDR1 and CDR2: SQVTM, ANQGSEA. Full variable domain (missing parts from reference TRBV29-1 and TRBJ1-2): SAVISQKPSRDICQRGTSLTIQCQVDSQVTMMFWYRQQPGQSLTLIATANQGSEATYESGFVIDKFPISRPNLTFSTLTVSNMSPEDSSIYLCSVGLTANYGYTFGSGTRLTVV.

DNA for the CDR3: TGTGCCAGCAGCTGGAAGGACTTTACCTACGAGCAGTACTTC. Protein: CASSWKDFTYEQYF. The V call is TRBV7-9, the J call TRBJ2-5; tentatively, D is TRBD2 (5 bases). The J call may not be correct, given that the DNA end is closer to TRBJ2-7. This CDR3 contains 14 residues. Germline V gene sequence: CDR1 SEHNR, CDR2 FQNEAQ (reference sequence).

The rearrangement joins TRBV28 to TRBJ2-3; a possible D gene is TRBD1 (6 bases). In germline, CDR1 is MDHEN, CDR2 SYDVKM. CDR3 length equals 17 residues. V was pared by 3 bases and J by 1 base, with 17 bases between. CDR3 nucleotides: TGTGCCAGCAGTTTGTCTCGGACAGACAGCCGCACAGATACGCAGTATTTT. This codes for CASSLSRTDSRTDTQYF.

This clone was seen ten or more times. Other nucleotide sequences in the sample specify the same CDR3. The CDR3 spells CASSYSGNEQFF. CDR3 DNA sequence: TGTGCCAGCAGTTACTCGGGCAATGAGCAGTTCTTC. The chain carries TRBV6-6 and TRBJ2-1; D not certain. V lost 0 bases, J lost 6 bases, and 3 bases lay in between. CDR1 is MNHNY, CDR2 SVGAGI, per germline (reference sequence). The CDR3 covers 12 residues.

The V and J genes are TRBV14 and TRBJ2-3, with 16 bases that match TRBD2. The germline gives CDR1 SGHDN, CDR2 FVKESK. V was pared by 4 bases and J by 7 bases, with 5 bases of the junction left unmatched. CDR3 length: 16 amino acids. The CDR3 protein is CASSPGLAGGLNTQYF. Written as DNA, the CDR3 is TGTGCCAGCAGCCCGGGACTAGCGGGAGGGTTGAATACGCAGTATTTT.

This clone was observed many times. The chain carries TRBV6-1 and TRBJ1-1; TRBD1 agrees at 9 bases. The trim removed 3 bases at V and 1 base at J, leaving 6 bases unmatched. Germline V lookup: CDR1 MNHNS, CDR2 SASEGT. CDR3 size: 16 residues. Here the CDR3 reads CASSDLLGQGNTEAFF. CDR3 nucleotides: TGTGCCAGCAGTGATCTATTGGGACAGGGGAACACTGAAGCTTTCTTT.

The gene calls are TRBV7-8 and TRBJ2-5; 7 nucleotides match TRBD2. V was clipped by 1 base and J by 4 bases; unmatched bases: 6. The germline gives CDR1 SGHVS, CDR2 FQNEAQ. This CDR3 has 15 residues. The CDR3 region is CASSLGAGDGETQYF. The DNA for the CDR3 is TGTGCCAGCAGCTTAGGGGCGGGAGACGGAGAGACCCAGTACTTC.

The chain has TRBV5-1 and TRBJ1-5; unclear D gene. Germline assignment: CDR1 SGHRS and CDR2 YFSETQ. V was pared by 0 bases and J by 3 bases, with 4 bases between. The CDR3 consists of 13 residues. The CDR3 loop reads CASSLGLNQPQHF. The CDR3 nucleotides are TGCGCCAGCAGCTTGGGACTCAATCAGCCCCAGCATTTT.

This chain links TRBV19 with TRBJ1-5; maybe TRBD1 (6 bases). Germline V gene lookup returns CDR1 LNHDA and CDR2 SQIVND (reference sequence). V lost 6 bases, J lost 2 bases, and 14 bases lay in between. This CDR3 contains 15 residues. The CDR3 DNA is TGTGCCAGTAGCACTACAGGGTTCGGCAATCAGCCCCAGCATTTT. Translating it yields CASSTTGFGNQPQHF.

The chain carries TRBV5-4 and TRBJ2-1; D is unresolved. V gave up 1 base and J gave up 9 bases, with 11 bases separating them. Germline CDR1 reads SGHNT; CDR2 reads YYREEE (reference sequence). This CDR3 spans 13 amino acids. As DNA, the CDR3 is TGTGCCAGCAGCTTGTCAAGGGCCGGTGAGCAGTTCTTC. Translated: CASSLSRAGEQFF.

The chain has TRBV5-1 and TRBJ1-2; 8 bases line up with TRBD1. The V segment lost 4 bases and the J segment 4 bases; nucleotides outside the gene matches: 3. This CDR3 is built from 13 residues. Germline CDR1 and CDR2: SGHRS and YFSETQ. As DNA, the CDR3 is TGCGCCAGCAGCGTACAGGGGGTCTATGGCTACACCTTC. It is translated as CASSVQGVYGYTF. Variable domain in full (rest from reference TRBV5-1 and TRBJ1-2): KAGVTQTPRYLIKTRGQQVTLSCSPISGHRSVSWYQQTPGQGLQFLFEYFSETQRNKGNFPGRFSGRQFSNSRSEMNVSTLELGDSALYLCASSVQGVYGYTFGSGTRLTVV.

The chain couples TRBV29-1 to TRBJ2-1; 10 bases are shared with TRBD2. Germline-derived CDR1 and CDR2 are SQVTM and ANQGSEA. The CDR3 is 14 residues long. V dropped 3 bases and J dropped 7; count of bases not matched to a gene: 6. CDR3 residues: CSVDPSGRTNEQFF. The CDR3 DNA follows: TGCAGCGTTGACCCTAGCGGGAGAACGAATGAGCAGTTCTTC.

For the CDR3, the DNA is TGTGCCAGCAGCTCGGGATCGGGGGGTGATACGCAGTATTTT. Translating gives CASSSGSGGDTQYF. The rearrangement uses TRBV9 and TRBJ2-3, with 7 bases lining up with TRBD2. The CDR3 runs to 14 residues. Germline V gene sequence: CDR1 SGDLS, CDR2 YYNGEE. V dropped 4 bases and J dropped 6; count of bases not matched to a gene: 8. Complete variable domain (other parts from reference TRBV9 and TRBJ2-3): DSGVTQTPKHLITATGQRVTLRCSPRSGDLSVYWYQQSLDQGLQFLIQYYNGEERAKGNILERFSAQQFPDLHSELNLSSLELGDSALYFCASSSGSGGDTQYFGPGTRLTVL.

This clone was seen a single time. The chain is built from TRBV28 and TRBJ2-1; D not certain. The germline V gene encodes CDR1 MDHEN and CDR2 SYDVKM. Trimming left V 5 bases short and J 8 bases short, with 7 bases between. The CDR3 sequence is 11 residues long. CDR3 DNA sequence: TGTGCCAGCAGTCCCTGGTATGAGCAGTTCTTC. Translation gives CASSPWYEQFF.

The chain uses TRBV13 and TRBJ2-3, with unresolved D. The CDR3 spans 12 residues. Per the germline V gene, CDR1 is PRHDT and CDR2 is FYEKMQ (reference sequence). Trimming cost V 8 bases and J 2 bases, with 8 bases left between them. This CDR3 reads CASEQNTDTQYF. Here the CDR3 DNA reads TGTGCCAGCGAACAAAACACAGATACGCAGTATTTT. Full variable domain (rest looked up from reference TRBV13 and TRBJ2-3): AAGVIQSPRHLIKEKRETATLKCYPIPRHDTVYWYQQGPGQDPQFLISFYEKMQSDKGSIPDRFSAQQFSDYHSELNMSSLELGDSALYFCASEQNTDTQYFGPGTRLTVL.

The chain has TRBV2 and TRBJ2-7; TRBD2 might be the D (6 bases). There are 15 residues in the CDR3. Trimming took 6 bases from V and 2 from J, leaving 17 bases between them. CDR1 and CDR2 from the germline V gene are SNHLY and FYNNEI. The CDR3 is CASSFPLALPYEQYF. Written as DNA, the CDR3 is TGTGCCAGCAGCTTCCCACTAGCTCTCCCCTACGAGCAGTACTTC.

The CDR3 reads CASSYHEQFF. As DNA, the CDR3 is TGCGCCAGCAGTTATCATGAGCAGTTCTTC. This chain links TRBV4-1 with TRBJ2-1; no clear D gene. Trimming stripped 6 bases from V and 8 bases from J, with 5 bases between. The V gene's germline CDR1 is MGHRA and CDR2 YSYEKL. The CDR3 spans 10 residues.

The chain joins TRBV27 to TRBJ2-2; no firm D call. Trimming cost V 6 bases and J 11 bases, with 13 bases left between them. CDR1 and CDR2 from the germline V gene are MNHEY and SMNVEV (reference sequence). The CDR3 totals 12 residues. The CDR3 region is CASSTGRSELFF. The CDR3 nucleotides are TGTGCCAGCAGCACGGGCCGCTCAGAGCTGTTTTTT.

The chain uses TRBV30 and TRBJ1-2, with a tentative D call TRBD1 (6 bases). Per the germline V gene, CDR1 is GTSNPN and CDR2 is SVGIG (reference sequence). CDR3 length: 11 amino acids. The CDR3 reads CATVQGDGYTF. DNA of the CDR3: TGTGCGACAGTACAGGGAGATGGCTACACCTTC.

The chain employs TRBV7-9 and TRBJ1-2, with no clear D. Germline CDR1 reads SEHNR; CDR2 reads FQNEAQ (reference sequence). This CDR3 contains 11 residues. The V gene lost 7 bases and the J gene lost 3 bases, with 6 bases spanning the gap. The CDR3 DNA sequence: TGTGCCAGCACCCTTGACTATGGCTACACCTTC. Encoded protein: CASTLDYGYTF. Using reference TRBV7-9 and TRBJ1-2 for the parts outside the CDR3, the full variable domain is DTGVSQNPRHKITKRGQNVTFRCDPISEHNRLYWYRQTLGQGPEFLTYFQNEAQLEKSRLLSDRFSAERPKGSFSTLEIQRTEQGDSAMYLCASTLDYGYTFGSGTRLTVV.